This TCR beta chain was identified during a study of T cells in Graves' hyperthyroidism and ophthalmopathy. Study-level background: Upon initial diagnosis and before any treatment, peripheral blood was collected. General observations from the study: Ophthalmopathy got predicted by the model a median about 6.5 months before its onset.

Amplification of TCR beta CDR3 regions used RNA as the template. The primer set for the first-round RT-PCR of the TCR CDR3 was HTBI. TCRdb ran MiXCR on the multiplex PCR reads and lists one entry per CDR3 protein. The table has about 360,000 distinct CDR3 sequences, around 14% seen once; the top ten hold around 9.2%. This clonotype came up many times. Its antigen is undetermined. Germline CDR1 reads MDHEN; CDR2 reads SYDVKM. Trimming at V came to 3 bases and at J to 2 bases, leaving 2 bases not matched to a gene. This CDR3 has 15 amino acids. The sample consisted of blood. This chain uses TRBV28 with TRBJ2-5; TRBD2 matches 11 bases. This receptor was obtained from a woman aged 18-29 years with Graves' hyperthyroidism. Here the CDR3 reads CASSLGLAVQETQYF. The DNA for the CDR3 is TGTGCCAGCAGTTTGGGACTAGCGGTTCAAGAGACCCAGTACTTC.